Below, 15 T cell receptor beta chains from the same sample are listed, as sequenced in a study of shared T cell receptors in the human thymus. Produced via immunoSEQ multiplex PCR; TCRdb's table is partial and in-frame only. Of under 850,000 clones listed, roughly 88% are singletons. The same data also went into a second study, on human thymus T cells.

Sequencing was done on a sample of thymocytes. Receptors were obtained from a boy younger than two with a congenital heart defect.

The chain couples TRBV28 to TRBJ1-4; maybe TRBD1 (5 bases). Germline CDR1 and CDR2: MDHEN and SYDVKM. V was trimmed by 5 bases and J by 8 bases, leaving 18 bases between them. CDR3 length: 15 amino acids. The CDR3 nucleotides read TGTGCCAGCAGTACCAGGGCCGGGAGGGGAGAAAAACTGTTTTTT. Amino acid sequence: CASSTRAGRGEKLFF.

The V gene is TRBV2, the J gene TRBJ2-3; D remains unclear. Between the trimmed V and J ends, which lost 0 bases and 2 bases, there was a span of 21 bases. The CDR3 covers 19 residues. Germline CDR1 SNHLY, CDR2 FYNNEI. The CDR3 here is CASSEARKAVNTYTDTQYF. CDR3 bases: TGTGCCAGCAGTGAAGCTCGGAAGGCGGTCAACACCTACACAGATACGCAGTATTTT.

The chain combines TRBV9 with TRBJ2-2; the match to TRBD2 covers 10 bases. Germline CDR1 and CDR2: SGDLS and YYNGEE. The CDR3 covers 15 residues. V gave up 3 bases and J gave up 1 base; unmatched junction bases: 0. CDR3 residues: CASSGTSGNTGELFF. Here the CDR3 DNA reads TGTGCCAGCAGCGGGACTAGCGGGAACACCGGGGAGCTGTTTTTT.

The V call is TRBV6-5, the J call TRBJ2-6; 9 nucleotides line up with TRBD1. The V gene end was trimmed by 6 bases and the J gene end by 5 bases; junction bases not matched to a gene: 8. There are 16 residues in the CDR3. Germline V gene data show CDR1 as MNHEY and CDR2 as SVGAGI. CDR3 DNA: TGTGCCAGCAGCTACCACAGGGGGCGCTGGGCCAACGTCCTGACTTTC. Amino acid sequence: CASSYHRGRWANVLTF.

The genes are TRBV5-1 and TRBJ2-7; possible D gene TRBD2, 6 bases. The V gene's germline CDR1 is SGHRS and CDR2 YFSETQ. V was shortened by 7 bases and J by 0 bases, with 14 bases between the two germline ends. This CDR3 has 14 residues. CDR3 region: CASVVEGRSYEQYF. CDR3 DNA: TGCGCCAGCGTGGTGGAGGGGCGCTCCTACGAGCAGTACTTC.

The rearrangement uses TRBV6-5 and TRBJ2-5; TRBD2 might be the D (6 bases). Trimming cost V 2 bases and J 11 bases, with 24 bases left between them. This CDR3 region has 16 residues. The V gene's germline CDR1 is MNHEY and CDR2 SVGAGI. In DNA, the CDR3 is TGTGCCAGCAGTTACGACCTACGCCAGGTGGCTCGGGAGCAGTACTTC. This encodes CASSYDLRQVAREQYF.

This chain links TRBV14 with TRBJ2-2, with TRBD2 matching 9 bases. The CDR3 is 17 residues long. V shed 2 bases, J shed 5 bases, and the junction held 9 bases outside the gene matches. The germline V gene encodes CDR1 SGHDN and CDR2 FVKESK. CDR3 DNA sequence: TGTGCCAGCAGCCAACACCTAGCGGGAAGAGGGACCGGGGAGCTGTTTTTT. Protein sequence: CASSQHLAGRGTGELFF.

The rearrangement joins TRBV9 to TRBJ2-2; D ambiguous. Germline V gene sequence: CDR1 SGDLS, CDR2 YYNGEE. V lost 0 bases, J lost 4 bases, and 13 bases lay in between. CDR3 length equals 16 residues. The CDR3 sequence is CASSVGISFGTGELFF. CDR3 in DNA: TGTGCCAGCAGCGTAGGTATTAGTTTTGGCACCGGGGAGCTGTTTTTT.

In the case of this clone: Other nucleotide sequences from this sample produce the same CDR3. V usage is TRBV9 and J usage is TRBJ1-1; no clear D. V lost 0 bases and J lost 1, with 4 bases in between. From germline, CDR1 is SGDLS and CDR2 YYNGEE. The CDR3 spans 13 residues. The CDR3 here is CASSVGANTEAFF. The CDR3 DNA reads as TGTGCCAGCAGCGTAGGAGCGAACACTGAAGCTTTCTTT.

The chain carries TRBV5-5 and TRBJ2-7; D is possibly TRBD1 (5 bases). Trimming left V 7 bases short and J 2 bases short, with 16 bases between. Germline V gives CDR1 SGHKS, CDR2 YYEKEE (reference sequence). This CDR3 is built from 14 residues. CDR3: CASPDSPLAYEQYF. Written as DNA, the CDR3 is TGTGCCAGCCCAGACAGCCCTTTAGCCTACGAGCAGTACTTC.

This chain's CDR3 is CASSLLESGYEQYF. DNA for the CDR3: TGTGCCAGCAGCCTGCTAGAATCCGGCTACGAGCAGTACTTC. This chain links TRBV11-3 with TRBJ2-7; D not resolved. V was pared by 5 bases and J by 3 bases, with 14 bases between. The CDR3 length is 14 residues. Germline CDR1 reads SGHNT; CDR2 reads YENEEA.

This rearrangement joins TRBV5-1 to TRBJ2-1; TRBD2 matches at 15 bases. V lost 2 bases to trimming and J lost 7 bases; unmatched junction nucleotides: 4. The CDR3 runs to 16 residues. Germline V gene sequence: CDR1 SGHRS, CDR2 YFSETQ. CDR3: CASSFGGTSGRNEQFF. The CDR3 nucleotides read TGCGCCAGCAGCTTCGGGGGGACTAGCGGGAGGAATGAGCAGTTCTTC.

This sequence joins TRBV4-3 and TRBJ2-5, with 8 bases identical to TRBD1. The V gene end was trimmed by 2 bases and the J gene end by 2 bases; junction bases not matched to a gene: 4. Germline V gene lookup returns CDR1 LGHNA and CDR2 YSLEER. This CDR3 has 15 residues. CDR3 DNA sequence: TGCGCCAGCAGCCAAACGGGACAGGAGCAAGAGACCCAGTACTTC. Its protein is CASSQTGQEQETQYF.

The genes are TRBV5-1 and TRBJ2-1; D possibly corresponds to TRBD2 (6 bases). The CDR3 contains 16 residues. V lost 4 bases, J lost 8 bases, and 22 bases lay in between. Looked up from germline, CDR1 is SGHRS and CDR2 is YFSETQ. In DNA form, the CDR3 reads TGCGCCAGCAGCCCCACCGGGGACTTCAATCCCCATGAGCAGTTCTTC. Protein: CASSPTGDFNPHEQFF.

In this sample, this clone turned up a few times. The junction shows a germline mismatch at one end, possibly a read error. The chain links TRBV7-7 to TRBJ2-5; 7 positions agree with TRBD2. The germline V gene has CDR1 SSHAT and CDR2 FNYEAQ (reference sequence). The CDR3 runs 14 residues. The CDR3 DNA sequence: TGTGCTAGCAGCTTGAAGGCGGGGGAAGAGACCCAGTACTTC. Translating gives CASSLKAGEETQYF.